This T cell receptor beta chain was profiled in a study of blood T cell repertoires in COVID-19. Looking at the study overall: Sites in the United States, Italy and Spain provided acute and convalescent COVID-19 samples. In each case, the material was cDNA or gDNA derived from T cells, B-cell-depleted T cells, or PBMCs.

The germline V gene has CDR1 MNHNS and CDR2 SASEGT. This CDR3 region has 16 residues. V was trimmed by 3 bases and J by 0 bases, leaving 12 bases between them. Source study methods: Amplification with reference gene primers provided the estimates of nucleated cell counts. The assay was immunoSEQ multiplex PCR, and TCRdb's table has in-frame clones only and misses some. V and J calls and clone size come straight from that table; D and trimming were deduced from the DNA. The table has 150,000 to 200,000 clones, 70% to 90% seen once. The sequence came from a man in his forties or fifties with active or convalescent COVID-19. This sequence joins TRBV6-1 and TRBJ1-3; possibly TRBD1 for D (6 bases). Sequenced sample: peripheral blood. CDR3 sequence reads: CASSDPTGYSGNTIYF. CDR3 sequence (DNA): TGTGCCAGCAGTGATCCTACAGGGTACTCTGGAAACACCATATATTTT.